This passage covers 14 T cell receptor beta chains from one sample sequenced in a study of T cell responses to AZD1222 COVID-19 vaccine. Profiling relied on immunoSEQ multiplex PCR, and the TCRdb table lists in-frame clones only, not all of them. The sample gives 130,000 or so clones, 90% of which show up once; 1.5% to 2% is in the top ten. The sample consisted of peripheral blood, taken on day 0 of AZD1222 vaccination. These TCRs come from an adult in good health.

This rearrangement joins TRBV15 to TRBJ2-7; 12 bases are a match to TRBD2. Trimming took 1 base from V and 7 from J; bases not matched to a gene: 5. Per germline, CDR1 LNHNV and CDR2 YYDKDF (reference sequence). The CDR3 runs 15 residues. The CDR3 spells CATSRVGLAGKEQYF. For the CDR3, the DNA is TGTGCCACCAGCAGAGTCGGACTAGCGGGAAAAGAGCAGTACTTC. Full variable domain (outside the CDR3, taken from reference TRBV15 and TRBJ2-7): DAMVIQNPRYQVTQFGKPVTLSCSQTLNHNVMYWYQQKSSQAPKLLFHYYDKDFNNEADTPDNFQSRRPNTSFCFLDIRSPGLGDTAMYLCATSRVGLAGKEQYFGPGTRLTVT.

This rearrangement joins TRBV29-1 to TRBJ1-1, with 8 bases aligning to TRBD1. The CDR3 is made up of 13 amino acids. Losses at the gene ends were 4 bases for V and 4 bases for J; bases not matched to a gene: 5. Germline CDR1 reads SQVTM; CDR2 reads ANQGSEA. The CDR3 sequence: CSVATGGGTEAFF. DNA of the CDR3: TGCAGCGTTGCTACAGGGGGAGGCACTGAAGCTTTCTTT. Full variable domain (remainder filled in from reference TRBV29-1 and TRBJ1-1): SAVISQKPSRDICQRGTSLTIQCQVDSQVTMMFWYRQQPGQSLTLIATANQGSEATYESGFVIDKFPISRPNLTFSTLTVSNMSPEDSSIYLCSVATGGGTEAFFGQGTRLTVV.

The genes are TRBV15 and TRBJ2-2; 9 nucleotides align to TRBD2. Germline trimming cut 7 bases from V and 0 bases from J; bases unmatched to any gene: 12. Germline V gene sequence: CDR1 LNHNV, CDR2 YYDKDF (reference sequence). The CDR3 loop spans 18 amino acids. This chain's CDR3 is CATTPMTSGPTNTGELFF. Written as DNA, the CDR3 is TGTGCCACCACCCCGATGACTAGCGGCCCAACGAACACCGGGGAGCTGTTTTTT.

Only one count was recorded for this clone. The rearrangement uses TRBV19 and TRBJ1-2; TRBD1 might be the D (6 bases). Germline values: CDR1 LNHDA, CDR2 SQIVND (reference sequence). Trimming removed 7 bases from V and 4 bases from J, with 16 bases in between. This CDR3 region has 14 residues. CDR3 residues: CASTLGGVGYGYTF. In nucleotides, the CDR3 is TGTGCCAGTACCTTAGGGGGGGTAGGCTATGGCTACACCTTC.

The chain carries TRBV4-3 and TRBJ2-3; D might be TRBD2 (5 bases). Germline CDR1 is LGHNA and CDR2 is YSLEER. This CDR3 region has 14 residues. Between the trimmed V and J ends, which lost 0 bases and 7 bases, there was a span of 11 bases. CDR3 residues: CASSQDKTDYTQYF. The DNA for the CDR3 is TGCGCCAGCAGCCAAGATAAAACGGACTATACGCAGTATTTT.

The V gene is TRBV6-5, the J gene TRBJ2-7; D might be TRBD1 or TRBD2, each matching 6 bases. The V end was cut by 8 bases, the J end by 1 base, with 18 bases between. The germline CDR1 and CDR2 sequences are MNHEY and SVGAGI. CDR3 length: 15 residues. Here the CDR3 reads CASLVRGQESYEQYF. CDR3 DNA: TGTGCCAGCCTAGTTCGGGGGCAGGAGTCCTACGAGCAGTACTTC.

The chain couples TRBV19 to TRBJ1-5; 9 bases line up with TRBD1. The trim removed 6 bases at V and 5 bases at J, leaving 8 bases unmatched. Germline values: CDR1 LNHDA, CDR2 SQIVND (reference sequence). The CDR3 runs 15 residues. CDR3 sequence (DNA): TGTGCCAGTAGGGGACAGGGAAGTTTTGATCAGCCCCAGCATTTT. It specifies CASRGQGSFDQPQHF. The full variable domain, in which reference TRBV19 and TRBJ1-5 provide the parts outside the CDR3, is DGGITQSPKYLFRKEGQNVTLSCEQNLNHDAMYWYRQDPGQGLRLIYYSQIVNDFQKGDIAEGYSVSREKKESFPLTVTSAQKNPTAFYLCASRGQGSFDQPQHFGDGTRLSIL.

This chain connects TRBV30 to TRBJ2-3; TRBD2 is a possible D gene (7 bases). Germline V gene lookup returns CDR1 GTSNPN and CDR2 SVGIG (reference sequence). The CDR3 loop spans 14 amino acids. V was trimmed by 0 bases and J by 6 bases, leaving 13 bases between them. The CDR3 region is CAWSVKGGGDTQYF. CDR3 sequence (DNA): TGTGCCTGGAGTGTAAAGGGAGGGGGGGATACGCAGTATTTT.

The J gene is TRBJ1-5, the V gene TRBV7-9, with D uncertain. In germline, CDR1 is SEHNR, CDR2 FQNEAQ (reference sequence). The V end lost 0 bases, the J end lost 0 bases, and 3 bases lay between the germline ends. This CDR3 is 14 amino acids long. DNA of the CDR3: TGTGCCAGCAGCTTAGCGAGTAGCAATCAGCCCCAGCATTTT. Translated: CASSLASSNQPQHF.

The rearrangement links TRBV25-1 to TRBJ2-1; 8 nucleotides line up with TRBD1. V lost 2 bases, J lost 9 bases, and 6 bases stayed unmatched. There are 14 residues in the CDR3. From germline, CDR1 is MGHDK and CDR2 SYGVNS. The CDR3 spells CASSETPDRVEQFF. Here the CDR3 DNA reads TGTGCCAGCAGTGAAACCCCGGACAGGGTTGAGCAGTTCTTC.

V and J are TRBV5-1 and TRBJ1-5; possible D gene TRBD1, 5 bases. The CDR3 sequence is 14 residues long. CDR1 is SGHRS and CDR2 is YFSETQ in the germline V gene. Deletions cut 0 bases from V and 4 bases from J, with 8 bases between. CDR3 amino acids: CASSLGQTNQPQHF. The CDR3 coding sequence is TGCGCCAGCAGCTTGGGACAGACTAATCAGCCCCAGCATTTT.

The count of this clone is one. This CDR3 is CASSPGNEQFF. In DNA, the CDR3 is TGTGCCAGCTCACCGGGCAATGAGCAGTTCTTC. This chain links TRBV18 with TRBJ2-1; D is unresolved. Germline V gene sequence: CDR1 KGHSH, CDR2 LQKENI. The CDR3 extends over 11 amino acids. V was trimmed by 3 bases and J by 6 bases, leaving 3 bases between them.

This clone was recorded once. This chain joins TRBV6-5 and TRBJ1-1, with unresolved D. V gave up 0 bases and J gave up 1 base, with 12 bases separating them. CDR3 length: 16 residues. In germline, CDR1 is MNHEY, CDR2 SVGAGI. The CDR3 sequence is CASSYSIWGGNTEAFF. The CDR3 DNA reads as TGTGCCAGCAGTTACTCGATCTGGGGAGGGAACACTGAAGCTTTCTTT.

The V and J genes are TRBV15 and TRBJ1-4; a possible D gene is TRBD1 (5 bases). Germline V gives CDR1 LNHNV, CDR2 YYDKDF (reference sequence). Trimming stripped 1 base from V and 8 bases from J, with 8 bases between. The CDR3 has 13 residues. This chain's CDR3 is CATSRASGEKLFF. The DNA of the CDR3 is TGTGCCACCAGCAGAGCCTCAGGGGAAAAACTGTTTTTT. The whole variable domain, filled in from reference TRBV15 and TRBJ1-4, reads DAMVIQNPRYQVTQFGKPVTLSCSQTLNHNVMYWYQQKSSQAPKLLFHYYDKDFNNEADTPDNFQSRRPNTSFCFLDIRSPGLGDTAMYLCATSRASGEKLFFGSGTQLSVL.